The following is a T cell receptor (beta chain) sequence with its context. The sample belongs to a study of blood T cell repertoires in COVID-19. Only in-frame clones appear in the TCRdb table, and some are missing; sequencing was by immunoSEQ multiplex PCR. Among 150,000 to 200,000 clones listed, around four fifths were seen once. V gave up 3 bases and J gave up 0 bases, with 5 bases separating them. The CDR3 loop spans 14 amino acids. CDR1 LGHNA and CDR2 YSLEER come from the germline V gene. This clonotype originated in a woman aged 25-40 years with acute or convalescent COVID-19. The material sequenced was peripheral blood. The genes are TRBV4-3 and TRBJ1-4; tentatively, D is TRBD1 (5 bases). CDR3 in DNA: TGCGCCAGCAGCCAGACAGCAACTAATGAAAAACTGTTTTTT. Its translation: CASSQTATNEKLFF.